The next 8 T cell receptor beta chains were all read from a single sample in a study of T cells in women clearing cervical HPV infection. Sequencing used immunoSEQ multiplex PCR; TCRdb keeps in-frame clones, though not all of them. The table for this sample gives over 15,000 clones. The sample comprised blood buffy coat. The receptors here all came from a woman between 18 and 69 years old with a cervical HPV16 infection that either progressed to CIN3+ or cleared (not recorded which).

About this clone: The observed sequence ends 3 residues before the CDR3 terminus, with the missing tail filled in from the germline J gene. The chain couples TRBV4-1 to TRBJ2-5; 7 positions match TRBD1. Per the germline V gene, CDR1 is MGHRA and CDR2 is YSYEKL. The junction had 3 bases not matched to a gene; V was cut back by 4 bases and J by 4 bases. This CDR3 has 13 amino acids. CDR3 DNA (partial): TGCGCCAGCAGCCTTGACAGGGCAGAGACC. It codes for CASSLDRAET. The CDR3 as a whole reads CASSLDRAETQYF.

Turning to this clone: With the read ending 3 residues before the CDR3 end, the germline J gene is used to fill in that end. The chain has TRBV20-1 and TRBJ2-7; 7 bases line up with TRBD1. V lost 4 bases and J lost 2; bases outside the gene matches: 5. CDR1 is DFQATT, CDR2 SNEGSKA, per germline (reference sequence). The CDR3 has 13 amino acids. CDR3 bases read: TGCAGTGCTATCCGACAGGGACCCTACGAG. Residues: CSAIRQGPYE. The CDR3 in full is CSAIRQGPYEQYF.

The CDR3: CAQPLQGSDTQYF. Partial CDR3 DNA: TGTGCCCAGCCCCTACAGGGCTCAGATACG. The rearrangement uses TRBV30 and TRBJ2-3; D might be TRBD1 (6 bases). Coverage ceases 3 residues before the CDR3 finishes, and the germline J gene fills in the end. Germline V gene sequence: CDR1 GTSNPN, CDR2 SVGIG (reference sequence). The germline V and J ends were trimmed by 8 bases and 4 bases, with 16 bases remaining between them. CDR3 length: 13 amino acids.

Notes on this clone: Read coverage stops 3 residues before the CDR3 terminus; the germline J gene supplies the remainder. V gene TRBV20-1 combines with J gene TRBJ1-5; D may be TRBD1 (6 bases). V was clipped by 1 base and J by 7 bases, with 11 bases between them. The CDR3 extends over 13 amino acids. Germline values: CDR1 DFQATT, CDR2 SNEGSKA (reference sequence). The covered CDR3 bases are TGCAGTGCTAGAGCACAGGGATCGCAGCCC. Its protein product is CSARAQGSQP. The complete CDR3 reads CSARAQGSQPQHF.

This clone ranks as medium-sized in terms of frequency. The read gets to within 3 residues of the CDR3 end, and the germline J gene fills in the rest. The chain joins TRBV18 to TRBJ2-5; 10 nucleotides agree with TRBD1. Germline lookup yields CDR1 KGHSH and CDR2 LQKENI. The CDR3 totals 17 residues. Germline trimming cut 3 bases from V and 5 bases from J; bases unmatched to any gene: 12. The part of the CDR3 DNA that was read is TGTGCCAGCTCACCGCAGGACAGGGGGGCACAAGGGGAGACC. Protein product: CASSPQDRGAQGET. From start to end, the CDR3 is CASSPQDRGAQGETQYF.

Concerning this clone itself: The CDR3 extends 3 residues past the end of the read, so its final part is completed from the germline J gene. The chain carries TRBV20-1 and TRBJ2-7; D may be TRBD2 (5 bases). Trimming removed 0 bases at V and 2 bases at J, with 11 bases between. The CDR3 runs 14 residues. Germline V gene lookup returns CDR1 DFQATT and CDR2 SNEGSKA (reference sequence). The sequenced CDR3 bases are TGCAGTGCTAGAGACTGGACTCTCGCCTACGAG. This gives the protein CSARDWTLAYE. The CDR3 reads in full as CSARDWTLAYEQYF.

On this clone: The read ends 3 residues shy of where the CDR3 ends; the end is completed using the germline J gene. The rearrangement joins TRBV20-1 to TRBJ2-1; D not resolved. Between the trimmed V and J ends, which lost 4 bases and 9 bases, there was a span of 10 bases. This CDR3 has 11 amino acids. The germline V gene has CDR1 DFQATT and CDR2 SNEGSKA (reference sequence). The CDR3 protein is CSATSVGEQFF. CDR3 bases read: TGCAGTGCTACTAGTGTCGGTGAG.

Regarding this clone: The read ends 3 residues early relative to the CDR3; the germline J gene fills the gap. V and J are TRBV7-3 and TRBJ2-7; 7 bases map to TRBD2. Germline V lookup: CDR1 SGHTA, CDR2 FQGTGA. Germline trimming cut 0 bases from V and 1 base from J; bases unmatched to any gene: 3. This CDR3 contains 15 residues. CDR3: CASSLTPGGSYEQYF. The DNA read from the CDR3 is TGTGCCAGCAGCTTAACTCCGGGGGGTTCCTACGAG.